The entry below describes one T cell receptor beta chain. Its antigen is undetermined. This sample was taken from a study of shared clonotypes between healthy human individuals. Authors' methods: Without quality scores, immunoSEQ junctional reads could not be filtered like full-length reads. TCRdb's table, derived via immunoSEQ multiplex PCR, lists solely in-frame clones and lacks some. Clonal size and the V and J genes are those of that table, whereas D and trimming came from the DNA. The profile shows about 180,000 clones, about 93% of them singletons. Study-level findings and limits: In general, naive subsets displayed greater estimated richness than memory subsets did.

The specimen was naive CD4+ T cells sorted from blood. Described subset: CD45RA+ positively selected. This clonotype was sampled from a woman aged 25 to 39 in good health.

CDR3 sequence: CASSLIPDTGELFF. The CDR3 coding sequence is TGTGCCAGCAGCTTAATCCCAGACACCGGGGAGCTGTTTTTT. The V and J genes are TRBV7-7 and TRBJ2-2; no clear D gene. The V end lost 2 bases, the J end lost 3 bases, and 7 bases lay between the germline ends. CDR1 SSHAT and CDR2 FNYEAQ come from the germline V gene (reference sequence). The CDR3 consists of 14 residues.